This T cell receptor (beta chain) is from a study of shared clonotypes between healthy human individuals. The assay was immunoSEQ multiplex PCR, and TCRdb's table has in-frame clones only and misses some. The sample gives over 1.5 million clones, nearly 99% of which show up once; approximately 0.44% is in the top ten. Per germline, CDR1 PRHDT and CDR2 FYEKMQ (reference sequence). V was cut by 2 bases and J by 6 bases, with 17 bases left in between. This CDR3 is built from 15 residues. Donors were healthy HIV-negative adults without recently reported acute infections or vaccinations. Sequenced material: naive CD4+ T cells sorted from blood. Subset: CD45RA+ positively selected. This chain uses TRBV13 with TRBJ2-7; tentatively, D is TRBD2 (7 bases). The clonotype was recovered from a man aged 25-45 years in good health. The CDR3 here is CASSLTPGGLSEQYF. The DNA of the CDR3 is TGTGCCAGCAGCTTAACCCCCGGGGGGCTTTCCGAGCAGTACTTC.